These T cell receptor beta chains were read from a single sample in a study of vaccination effects on CD4 cells after COVID-19. Sequencing used immunoSEQ multiplex PCR; TCRdb keeps in-frame clones, though not all of them. The sample lists 43,000 or so clones; 70% were seen once. No antigen has been assigned to these receptors. The sample was CD4+ T cells from PBMCs cultured without peptide, taken after COVID-19 vaccination. The receptors come from a human donor who received a COVID-19 vaccine. CDR3s include the opening cysteine and the closing phenylalanine or tryptophan. The order of the fields is J gene, V gene, D gene, clone size, CDR3 protein, CDR3 DNA. The D gene is left open where the match is weak. Only part of the rows carry a size: once, few, many, or a class if the clone is expanded.

>TRBJ1-6|TRBV2|.|once
CASSEEVRINSPLHF
TGTGCCAGCAGTGAAGAGGTACGGATCAATTCACCCCTCCACTTT
>TRBJ1-1|TRBV29-1|.|.
CSVRSRGHEAFF
TGCAGCGTTCGGTCCAGGGGTCATGAAGCTTTCTTT
>TRBJ2-2|TRBV11-3|TRBD1|many
CASSLDHSGTGTPGELFF
TGTGCCAGCAGCTTAGATCACTCCGGGACAGGGACGCCCGGGGAGCTGTTTTTT
>TRBJ2-1|TRBV14|TRBD1|.
CASTRQGWPEQFF
TGTGCCAGCACCCGACAGGGTTGGCCTGAGCAGTTCTTC
>TRBJ2-2|TRBV28|.|.
CASSSFWGPANTGELFF
TGTGCCAGCAGTTCTTTTTGGGGACCCGCGAACACCGGGGAGCTGTTTTTT
>TRBJ1-1|TRBV18|.|.
CASSPQGMAEAFF
TGTGCCAGCTCACCACAGGGGATGGCTGAAGCTTTCTTT
>TRBJ1-5|TRBV7-8|.|.
CASSLMSRDQPQHF
TGTGCCAGCAGCTTAATGAGTCGGGATCAGCCCCAGCATTTT
>TRBJ1-2|TRBV19|.|.
CASNNRNNYGYTF
TGTGCCAGTAATAACAGAAATAACTATGGCTACACCTTC
>TRBJ2-2|TRBV9|TRBD2|.
CASSVSGGVTGELFF
TGTGCCAGCAGCGTTAGCGGGGGCGTCACCGGGGAGCTGTTTTTT
>TRBJ1-5|TRBV27|.|.
CASRGQNFNQPQHF
TGTGCCAGCAGGGGCCAGAATTTTAATCAGCCCCAGCATTTT
>TRBJ2-7|TRBV7-2|TRBD2|.
CASSLQGLAGVNEQYF
TGTGCCAGCAGCCTCCAGGGACTAGCGGGAGTGAACGAGCAGTACTTC
>TRBJ1-3|TRBV2|.|.
CASSVSGNTIYF
TGTGCCAGCAGCGTCAGTGGAAACACCATATATTTT
>TRBJ1-6|TRBV30|.|.
CAWSVGLGYNSPLHF
TGTGCCTGGAGCGTTGGTCTGGGCTATAATTCACCCCTCCACTTT
>TRBJ1-2|TRBV18|.|.
CASSPQNQGPYGYTF
TGTGCCAGCTCACCGCAGAACCAGGGCCCATATGGCTACACCTTC
>TRBJ2-1|TRBV15|TRBD2|many
CATSRPASGKGNEQFF
TGTGCCACCAGCAGACCGGCCAGCGGGAAGGGCAATGAGCAGTTCTTC
>TRBJ1-2|TRBV6-5|.|.
CASRSQSHYGYTF
TGTGCCAGCAGATCTCAGTCTCACTATGGCTACACCTTC
>TRBJ2-5|TRBV25-1|.|.
CASSEQEEIRTQYF
TGTGCCAGCAGTGAACAGGAGGAAATCCGGACCCAGTACTTC
>TRBJ2-3|TRBV19|TRBD1|.
CARLGDSISTDTQYF
TGTGCCAGGCTAGGGGACAGTATAAGCACAGATACGCAGTATTTT
>TRBJ2-1|TRBV5-4|TRBD1|few
CASSTIQGVQRREQFF
TGTGCCAGCAGCACGATCCAGGGGGTTCAACGACGTGAGCAGTTCTTC
>TRBJ2-1|TRBV10-2|.|.
CASRNTEYNEQFF
TGCGCCAGCAGAAACACGGAATACAATGAGCAGTTCTTC
>TRBJ1-1|TRBV3-1/TRBV3-2|TRBD1|.
CASSHWTGKENTEAFF
TGTGCCAGCAGCCACTGGACAGGGAAGGAGAACACTGAAGCTTTCTTT
>TRBJ1-4|TRBV5-1|.|.
CASSLGQPHRSEKLFF
TGCGCCAGCAGCTTGGGACAGCCCCACCGGAGCGAAAAACTGTTTTTT
>TRBJ2-2|TRBV5-5|.|.
CASSTGTLNTGELFF
TGTGCCAGCAGCACCGGGACACTTAACACCGGGGAGCTGTTTTTT
>TRBJ2-5|TRBV11-3|.|.
CASSLDPGETQYF
TGTGCCAGCAGCTTAGACCCGGGGGAGACCCAGTACTTC
>TRBJ2-3|TRBV21-1|.|.
CASSHPGPRRDTQYF
TGTGCCAGCAGCCACCCGGGTCCCAGGAGAGATACGCAGTATTTT
>TRBJ2-1|TRBV7-2|.|.
CASSLWGNNEQFF
TGTGCCAGCAGCTTATGGGGCAACAATGAGCAGTTCTTC
>TRBJ2-7|TRBV29-1|TRBD2|.
CSVAPSGSYEQYF
TGCAGCGTCGCCCCTAGCGGCTCCTACGAGCAGTACTTC
>TRBJ2-1|TRBV6-6|TRBD2|.
CASRLAGGPEQFF
TGTGCCAGCCGACTAGCGGGAGGACCTGAGCAGTTCTTC
>TRBJ2-3|TRBV6-2/TRBV6-3|.|.
CASSRRTGSTDTQYF
TGTGCCAGCAGCCGCCGGACCGGCAGCACAGATACGCAGTATTTT
>TRBJ2-1|TRBV19|TRBD1|.
CASSLGTGAYNEQFF
TGTGCCAGTAGTCTCGGGACAGGGGCCTACAATGAGCAGTTCTTC
>TRBJ1-1|TRBV27|.|.
CASSPLSLEAFF
TGTGCCAGCAGTCCGCTAAGCCTTGAAGCTTTCTTT
>TRBJ1-5|TRBV5-6|.|.
CASSADPTGNQPQHF
TGTGCCAGCAGCGCGGACCCGACGGGCAATCAGCCCCAGCATTTT
>TRBJ2-7|TRBV19|.|few
CASSQSSYEQYF
TGTGCCAGTAGTCAGAGCTCCTACGAGCAGTACTTC
>TRBJ1-5|TRBV4-2|.|few
CASSQELQSNQPQHF
TGTGCCAGCAGCCAAGAACTACAGAGCAATCAGCCCCAGCATTTT
>TRBJ2-5|TRBV3-1/TRBV3-2|.|.
CASSLRGAGRKETQYF
TGTGCCAGCAGCCTAAGGGGAGCAGGGCGAAAGGAGACCCAGTACTTC
>TRBJ1-5|TRBV20-1|.|few
CSASAQGNQPQHF
TGCAGTGCTAGTGCACAGGGCAATCAGCCCCAGCATTTT
>TRBJ1-6|TRBV5-1|TRBD1|few
CASSLGTGTVNSPLHF
TGCGCCAGCAGCTTGGGAACGGGGACAGTTAATTCACCCCTCCACTTT
>TRBJ1-5|TRBV7-8|.|once
CASSPLGGNSNQPQHF
TGTGCCAGCAGCCCCCTCGGAGGGAACTCAAATCAGCCCCAGCATTTT
>TRBJ2-1|TRBV12-5|.|.
CASGLVLGRSYNEQFF
TGTGCTAGTGGTTTGGTACTGGGTCGCTCCTACAATGAGCAGTTCTTC
>TRBJ1-2|TRBV19|.|.
CASSMSGDYGYTF
TGTGCCAGTAGTATGTCGGGGGATTACGGCTACACCTTC
>TRBJ2-3|TRBV3-1/TRBV3-2|.|.
CASSQYEAGLRDTQYF
TGTGCCAGCAGCCAATACGAGGCGGGGTTGAGGGATACGCAGTATTTT
>TRBJ2-3|TRBV5-6|TRBD2|.
CASSFFPSGSSTDTQYF
TGTGCCAGCAGCTTTTTTCCTAGCGGGAGCAGCACAGATACGCAGTATTTT
>TRBJ2-7|TRBV6-2/TRBV6-3|.|.
CASSYSGQRYEQYF
TGTGCCAGCAGTTACTCCGGACAGCGCTACGAGCAGTACTTC
>TRBJ1-5|TRBV4-1|TRBD1|.
CASSPGQGRNTGQPQHF
TGCGCCAGCAGCCCCGGACAGGGGAGAAACACGGGTCAGCCCCAGCATTTT
>TRBJ1-2|TRBV5-1|.|few
CASSLGEVRNGYTF
TGCGCCAGCAGCTTGGGGGAAGTGAGGAATGGCTACACCTTC
>TRBJ2-5|TRBV10-2|.|.
CASRREALLGTQYF
TGCGCCAGCAGGCGGGAAGCCCTTCTCGGGACCCAGTACTTC
>TRBJ1-2|TRBV5-8|.|few
CASSESGNYGYTF
TGTGCCAGCAGCGAGTCAGGGAACTATGGCTACACCTTC
>TRBJ2-5|TRBV6-5|TRBD1|.
CASSSTDRGIGETQYF
TGTGCCAGCAGTTCTACCGACAGGGGTATAGGAGAGACCCAGTACTTC
>TRBJ1-1|TRBV2|.|.
CASSTGPREPAAFF
TGTGCCAGCAGTACAGGGCCAAGGGAGCCGGCCGCTTTCTTT
>TRBJ2-3|TRBV2|.|.
CASSRDSDTQYF
TGTGCCAGCAGTAGGGACTCAGATACGCAGTATTTT
>TRBJ1-1|TRBV10-1|.|.
CASRVRANTEAFF
TGCGCCAGCAGGGTCAGGGCGAACACTGAAGCTTTCTTT
>TRBJ2-7|TRBV27|.|.
CASSSKAAMGYEQYF
TGTGCCAGCAGTTCAAAGGCAGCTATGGGCTACGAGCAGTACTTC
>TRBJ1-1|TRBV7-8|.|few
CASSLDRTPAEAFF
TGTGCCAGCAGCTTAGACAGAACCCCCGCTGAAGCTTTCTTT
>TRBJ2-1|TRBV25-1|TRBD2|.
CASSERTSATNEQFF
TGTGCCAGCAGTGAAAGGACTAGCGCGACCAATGAGCAGTTCTTC
>TRBJ1-3|TRBV18|TRBD1|.
CASSPTGYGSGNTIYF
TGTGCCAGCTCACCGACAGGGTATGGATCTGGAAACACCATATATTTT
>TRBJ1-2|TRBV18|.|.
CASSPTMGRPGVNYGYTF
TGTGCCAGCTCACCAACCATGGGCCGTCCGGGAGTTAACTATGGCTACACCTTC
>TRBJ2-7|TRBV5-1|TRBD1|.
CASSPRTGGEQYF
TGCGCCAGCAGCCCCCGGACAGGGGGCGAGCAGTACTTC